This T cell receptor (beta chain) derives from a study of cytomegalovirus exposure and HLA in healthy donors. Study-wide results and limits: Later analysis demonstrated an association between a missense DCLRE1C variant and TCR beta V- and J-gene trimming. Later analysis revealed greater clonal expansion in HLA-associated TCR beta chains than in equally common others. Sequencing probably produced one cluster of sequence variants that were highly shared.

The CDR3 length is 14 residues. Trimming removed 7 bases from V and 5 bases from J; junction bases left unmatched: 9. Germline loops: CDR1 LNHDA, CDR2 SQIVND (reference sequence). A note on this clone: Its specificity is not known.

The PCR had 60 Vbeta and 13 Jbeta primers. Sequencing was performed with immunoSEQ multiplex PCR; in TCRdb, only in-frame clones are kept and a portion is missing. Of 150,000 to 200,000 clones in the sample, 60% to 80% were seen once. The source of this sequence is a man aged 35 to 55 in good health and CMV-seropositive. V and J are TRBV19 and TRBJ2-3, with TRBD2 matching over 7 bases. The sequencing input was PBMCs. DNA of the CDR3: TGTGCCAGTACCCCCGGGAGGTCGAAAGATACGCAGTATTTT. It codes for CASTPGRSKDTQYF.